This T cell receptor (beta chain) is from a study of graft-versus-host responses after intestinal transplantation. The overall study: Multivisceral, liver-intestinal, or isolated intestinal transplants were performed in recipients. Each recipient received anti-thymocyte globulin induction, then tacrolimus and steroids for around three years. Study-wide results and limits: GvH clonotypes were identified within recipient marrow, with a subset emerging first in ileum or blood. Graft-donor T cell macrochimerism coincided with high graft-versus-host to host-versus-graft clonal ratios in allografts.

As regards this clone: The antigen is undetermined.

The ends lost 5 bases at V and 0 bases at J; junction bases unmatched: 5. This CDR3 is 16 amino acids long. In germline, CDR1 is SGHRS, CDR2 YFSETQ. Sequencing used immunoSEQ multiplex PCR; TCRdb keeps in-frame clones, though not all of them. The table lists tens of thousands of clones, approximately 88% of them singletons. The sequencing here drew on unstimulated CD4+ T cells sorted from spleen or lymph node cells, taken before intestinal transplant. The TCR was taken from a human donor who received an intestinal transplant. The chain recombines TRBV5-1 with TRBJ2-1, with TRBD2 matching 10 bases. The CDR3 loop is CASSRAGGSSYNEQFF. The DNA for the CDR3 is TGCGCCAGCAGTCGAGCGGGGGGGAGCTCCTACAATGAGCAGTTCTTC.